Listed below are T cell receptor beta chains from one sample, sequenced in a study of cytomegalovirus exposure and HLA in healthy donors. Data came from immunoSEQ multiplex PCR; TCRdb stores just in-frame clones and leaves some out. The sample lists under 150,000 clones, roughly 80% seen once, with 3.4% in the top ten. Sequencing was done on a sample of PBMCs. The receptors shown here come from a young man in good health and CMV-seronegative. Each CDR3 is given with its conserved first and last residue. Each record gives: J gene, CDR3 length, clone size, V gene, D gene, CDR3 protein, CDR3 DNA. D genes are given only for firm matches. Size values are once, few and many counts, or a class for expanded clones, and some rows have none.

TRBJ2-7 | 12 | - | TRBV28 | - | CASSLKFYEQYF | TGTGCCAGCAGCCTAAAGTTCTATGAGCAGTACTTC
TRBJ2-7 | 12 | - | TRBV28 | TRBD1 | CASSFRGRVQYF | TGTGCCAGCAGTTTCAGGGGGCGCGTTCAGTACTTC
TRBJ2-7 | 13 | - | TRBV10-2 | - | CASSKESFYEQYF | TGCGCCAGCAGCAAAGAGTCCTTTTACGAGCAGTACTTC
TRBJ1-5 | 14 | - | TRBV29-1 | TRBD1 | CSVRGTDSNQPQHF | TGCAGCGTCAGGGGGACCGATAGCAATCAGCCCCAGCATTTT
TRBJ2-7 | 14 | - | TRBV10-3 | TRBD2 | CAISDLAGTYEQYF | TGTGCCATCAGTGACCTAGCGGGTACCTACGAGCAGTACTTC
TRBJ1-2 | 16 | - | TRBV6-5 | - | CASSYSSRRGTYGYTF | TGTGCCAGCAGTTACTCCTCTCGACGGGGGACCTATGGCTACACCTTC
TRBJ2-1 | 13 | - | TRBV11-2 | TRBD1 | CASSTNRGNEQFF | TGTGCCAGCAGCACTAACAGGGGCAATGAGCAGTTCTTC
TRBJ2-3 | 13 | - | TRBV6-1 | - | CASSAGGTDTQYF | TGTGCCAGCAGTGCGGGGGGCACAGATACGCAGTATTTT
TRBJ2-3 | 15 | - | TRBV18 | - | CASSIGGRLTDTQYF | TGTGCCAGCTCAATCGGGGGGCGCCTCACAGATACGCAGTATTTT
TRBJ1-5 | 14 | - | TRBV14 | - | CASSPGLGAQPQHF | TGTGCCAGCAGCCCGGGTTTGGGGGCTCAGCCCCAGCATTTT
TRBJ1-1 | 14 | - | TRBV6-6 | - | CASSSMQVPTEAFF | TGTGCCAGCAGTAGCATGCAGGTACCCACTGAAGCTTTCTTT
TRBJ1-3 | 16 | - | TRBV13 | - | CASSMPGGIAGNTIYF | TGTGCCAGCAGCATGCCTGGGGGGATTGCTGGAAACACCATATATTTT
TRBJ1-6 | 14 | once | TRBV5-1 | TRBD1 | CASSQDRAGSPLHF | TGCGCCAGCAGCCAGGACAGGGCGGGTTCACCCCTCCACTTT
TRBJ1-1 | 17 | - | TRBV19 | TRBD1 | CASSIGGQGARNTEAFF | TGTGCCAGTAGTATAGGGGGACAGGGGGCAAGGAACACTGAAGCTTTCTTT
TRBJ2-4 | 16 | - | TRBV7-2 | - | CASSLSRGAAKNIQYF | TGTGCCAGCAGCTTGAGCAGGGGTGCAGCCAAAAACATTCAGTACTTC
TRBJ1-6 | 15 | - | TRBV4-2 | TRBD1 | CASSQGTGINSPLHF | TGTGCCAGCAGCCAAGGGACAGGAATTAATTCACCCCTCCACTTT
TRBJ1-2 | 15 | - | TRBV4-3 | TRBD1 | CASSQDIGTGRGYTF | TGCGCCAGCAGCCAAGACATAGGGACAGGTCGCGGCTACACCTTC
TRBJ2-7 | 13 | - | TRBV27 | - | CASRTLGDYEQYF | TGTGCCAGCAGGACTCTAGGCGACTACGAGCAGTACTTC
TRBJ1-3 | 17 | few | TRBV9 | - | CASSVSFSTSSGNTIYF | TGTGCCAGCAGCGTATCATTCAGCACTAGCTCTGGAAACACCATATATTTT
TRBJ2-1 | 12 | - | TRBV29-1 | - | CSVTGSYNEQFF | TGCAGCGTGACAGGTTCCTACAATGAGCAGTTCTTC
TRBJ1-5 | 17 | - | TRBV4-2 | TRBD1 | CASSREPDRVSNQPQHF | TGTGCCAGCAGCCGAGAACCCGACAGGGTTAGCAATCAGCCCCAGCATTTT
TRBJ1-2 | 15 | - | TRBV4-3 | - | CASSQNRVGNYGYTF | TGCGCCAGCAGCCAGAACAGGGTTGGTAACTATGGCTACACCTTC
TRBJ1-3 | 15 | - | TRBV19 | - | CASSTWQDSGNTIYF | TGTGCCAGTAGCACATGGCAAGACTCTGGAAACACCATATATTTT
TRBJ2-3 | 15 | - | TRBV5-1 | TRBD2 | CASSLDGSSGDTQYF | TGCGCCAGCAGCTTGGATGGGTCTAGCGGAGATACGCAGTATTTT
TRBJ1-4 | 14 | - | TRBV30 | - | CAWSVPGGNEKLFF | TGTGCCTGGAGTGTCCCCGGTGGTAATGAAAAACTGTTTTTT
TRBJ1-2 | 15 | - | TRBV15 | - | CATSSRDRGGYGYTF | TGTGCCACCAGCAGCCGGGACCGGGGGGGCTATGGCTACACCTTC
TRBJ2-4 | 15 | - | TRBV7-2 | - | CASSSSLPRSGIQYF | TGTGCCAGCAGCTCGTCCTTACCACGGAGTGGCATTCAGTACTTC
TRBJ1-4 | 16 | - | TRBV7-2 | TRBD1 | CASSLVTGSRNEKLFF | TGTGCCAGCAGCTTAGTGACAGGGTCTCGTAATGAAAAACTGTTTTTT
TRBJ2-2 | 14 | - | TRBV19 | - | CASTYGPIPGELFF | TGTGCCAGTACCTATGGGCCCATCCCAGGGGAGCTGTTTTTT
TRBJ1-5 | 19 | - | TRBV15 | TRBD1 | CATSRVGTGGSYSNQPQHF | TGTGCCACCAGCAGAGTTGGGACAGGGGGCTCATATAGCAATCAGCCCCAGCATTTT